The 10 T cell receptor beta chains below come from one sample, sequenced in a study of Graves' ophthalmopathy and Graves' hyperthyroidism. Scientists amplified the TCR beta CDR3 regions from RNA transcripts. HTBI primers were used in a first-round RT-PCR, which preceded a second-round multiplex PCR. TCRdb ran MiXCR on the multiplex PCR reads and lists one entry per CDR3 protein. The sample shows some 380,000 distinct CDR3 sequences, about 16% of them seen only once. Material for sequencing was peripheral blood. The receptors come from a woman aged 18-35 years with stable Graves' hyperthyroidism.

This clonotype was picked up a small number of times. The V and J genes are TRBV4-1 and TRBJ1-1, with 7 bases aligning to TRBD1. The length of the CDR3 is 15 residues. V lost 1 base and J lost 0; bases outside the gene matches: 2. Germline lookup yields CDR1 MGHRA and CDR2 YSYEKL. CDR3 nucleotides: TGCGCCAGCAGCCAAGCCAGGGGGTTGAACACTGAAGCTTTCTTT. As protein: CASSQARGLNTEAFF.

This clonotype occurred many times. The rearrangement joins TRBV7-2 to TRBJ2-7; D unclear. This CDR3 is 12 amino acids long. Germline V gene lookup returns CDR1 SGHTA and CDR2 FQGNSA. The V and J ends lost 5 bases and 4 bases respectively, with 9 bases between them. This CDR3 reads CASSLNLYEQYF. DNA for the CDR3: TGTGCCAGCAGCCTCAACCTGTACGAGCAGTACTTC.

This clonotype was counted ten times or more. Written as DNA, the CDR3 is TGTGCCAGTAGACCCGGTGGCGGGACGATTTCTAACTATGGCTACACCTTC. Its translation is CASRPGGGTISNYGYTF. The rearrangement links TRBV19 to TRBJ1-2, with D tentatively TRBD1 (5 bases). V was trimmed by 6 bases and J by 0 bases, leaving 20 bases between them. Germline CDR1 LNHDA, CDR2 SQIVND (reference sequence). There are 17 residues in the CDR3.

Ten or more counts support this clonotype. CDR3 sequence: CASSIVGGATYEQYF. CDR3 coding DNA: TGTGCCAGTAGTATAGTTGGTGGGGCAACCTACGAGCAGTACTTC. This sequence joins TRBV19 and TRBJ2-7; D is possibly TRBD1 (5 bases). Trimming removed 1 base at V and 2 bases at J, with 12 bases between. The germline V gene encodes CDR1 LNHDA and CDR2 SQIVND (reference sequence). CDR3 size: 15 residues.

This clonotype appeared many times. V is TRBV7-2 and J is TRBJ1-5; maybe TRBD1 (5 bases). Germline V gives CDR1 SGHTA, CDR2 FQGNSA. CDR3 length equals 14 residues. Trimming took off 3 bases at V and 0 bases at J, with 6 bases between the two ends. CDR3 sequence: CASSFDSSNQPQHF. CDR3 nucleotide sequence: TGTGCCAGCAGCTTCGACAGTAGCAATCAGCCCCAGCATTTT.

This clonotype was counted ten times or more. This sequence joins TRBV18 and TRBJ2-5; D is ambiguous. CDR1 KGHSH and CDR2 LQKENI come from the germline V gene. The V gene lost 1 base and the J gene lost 2 bases, with 8 bases spanning the gap. The CDR3 is 14 residues long. DNA of the CDR3: TGTGCCAGCTCACCACGGCGTAAGCAAGAGACCCAGTACTTC. Its translation is CASSPRRKQETQYF.

The table lists this clonotype with many counts. The genes are TRBV10-3 and TRBJ2-7, with 7 bases aligning to TRBD1. The CDR3 covers 16 residues. Germline V lookup: CDR1 ENHRY, CDR2 SYGVKD. Trimming cost V 5 bases and J 3 bases; bases outside gene matches: 13. The CDR3 DNA reads as TGTGCCATCAGTCGGGACAGTAACTTTGTCCGCTACGAGCAGTACTTC. Amino acid sequence: CAISRDSNFVRYEQYF.

This clonotype occurred a few times. This chain uses TRBV27 with TRBJ1-3; D unclear. Per the germline V gene, CDR1 is MNHEY and CDR2 is SMNVEV (reference sequence). The CDR3 runs 15 residues. V lost 3 bases and J 4 bases, leaving 13 bases between the germline ends. The chain's CDR3 is CASSFSLGPGNTIYF. In nucleotides, the CDR3 is TGTGCCAGCAGTTTTTCCCTAGGGCCCGGAAACACCATATATTTT.

This clonotype came up a few times. The gene calls are TRBV20-1 and TRBJ2-3; D gene unclear. This CDR3 has 14 amino acids. Germline V CDR1 and CDR2: DFQATT, SNEGSKA (reference sequence). With 5 bases removed from V and 3 bases from J, the gap between germline ends came to 15 bases. CDR3 DNA: TGCAGTGCTCAGATTCGGGTTCAGACAGATACGCAGTATTTT. It codes for CSAQIRVQTDTQYF.

The sample holds many counts of this clonotype. This chain uses TRBV20-1 with TRBJ1-1; the D is unclear. There are 13 residues in the CDR3. V lost 2 bases, J lost 2 bases, and 9 bases lay in between. Germline-derived CDR1 and CDR2 are DFQATT and SNEGSKA (reference sequence). The CDR3 nucleotides are TGCAGTGCTAGACCCCTGGGTAACACTGAAGCTTTCTTT. It is translated as CSARPLGNTEAFF.